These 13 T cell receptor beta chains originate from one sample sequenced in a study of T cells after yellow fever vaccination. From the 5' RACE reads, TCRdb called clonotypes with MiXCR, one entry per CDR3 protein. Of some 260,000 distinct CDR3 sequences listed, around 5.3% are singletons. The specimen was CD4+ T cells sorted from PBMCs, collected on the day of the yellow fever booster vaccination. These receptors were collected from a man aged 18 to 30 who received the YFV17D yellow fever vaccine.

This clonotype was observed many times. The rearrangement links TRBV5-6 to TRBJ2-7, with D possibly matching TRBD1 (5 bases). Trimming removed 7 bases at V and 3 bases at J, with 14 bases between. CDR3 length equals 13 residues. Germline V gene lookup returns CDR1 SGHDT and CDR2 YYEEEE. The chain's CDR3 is CASARQIVYEQYV. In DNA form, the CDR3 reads TGTGCCAGCGCCCGACAGATAGTCTACGAGCAGTACGTC.

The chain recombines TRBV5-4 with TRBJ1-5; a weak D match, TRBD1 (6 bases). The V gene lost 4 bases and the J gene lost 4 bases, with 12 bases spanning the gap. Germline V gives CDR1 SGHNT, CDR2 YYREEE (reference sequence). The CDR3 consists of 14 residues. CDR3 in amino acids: CASSGIDRNQPQHF. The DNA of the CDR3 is TGTGCCAGCAGCGGGATCGACAGGAATCAGCCCCAGCATTTT.

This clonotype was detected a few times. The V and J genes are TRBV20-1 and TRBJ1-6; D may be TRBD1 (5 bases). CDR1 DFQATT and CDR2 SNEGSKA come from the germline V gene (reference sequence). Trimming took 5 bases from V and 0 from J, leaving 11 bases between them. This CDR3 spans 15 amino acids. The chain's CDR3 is CSALGDSSYNSPLHF. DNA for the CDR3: TGCAGTGCTCTAGGGGATAGCTCCTATAATTCACCCCTCCACTTT.

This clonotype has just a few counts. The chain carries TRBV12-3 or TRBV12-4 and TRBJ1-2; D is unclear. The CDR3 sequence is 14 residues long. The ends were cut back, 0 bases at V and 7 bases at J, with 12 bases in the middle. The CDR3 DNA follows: TGTGCCAGCAGTTTAGCCGGGCGCGTAAGTGGCTACACCTTC. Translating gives CASSLAGRVSGYTF.

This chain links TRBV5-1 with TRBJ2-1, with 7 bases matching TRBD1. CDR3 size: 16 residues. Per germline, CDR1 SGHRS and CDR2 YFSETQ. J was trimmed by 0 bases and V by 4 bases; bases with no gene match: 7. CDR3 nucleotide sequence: TGCGCCAGCAGCAGAACAGGGGACAGCTCCTACAATGAGCAGTTCTTC. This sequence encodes CASSRTGDSSYNEQFF.

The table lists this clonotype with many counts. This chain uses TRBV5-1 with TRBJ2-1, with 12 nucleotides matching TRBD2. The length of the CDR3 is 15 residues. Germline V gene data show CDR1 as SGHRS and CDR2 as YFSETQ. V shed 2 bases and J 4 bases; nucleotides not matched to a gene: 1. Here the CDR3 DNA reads TGCGCCAGCAGCTTCGGGACTAGCGGGTACAATGAGCAGTTCTTC. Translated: CASSFGTSGYNEQFF.

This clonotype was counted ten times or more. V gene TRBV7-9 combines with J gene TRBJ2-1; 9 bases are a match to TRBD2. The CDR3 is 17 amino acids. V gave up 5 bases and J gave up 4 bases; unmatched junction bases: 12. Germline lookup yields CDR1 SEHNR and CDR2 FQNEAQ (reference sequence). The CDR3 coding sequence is TGTGCCAGCAGCGCACCCCCTCGACTAGCGGTTTACAATGAGCAGTTCTTC. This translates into CASSAPPRLAVYNEQFF.

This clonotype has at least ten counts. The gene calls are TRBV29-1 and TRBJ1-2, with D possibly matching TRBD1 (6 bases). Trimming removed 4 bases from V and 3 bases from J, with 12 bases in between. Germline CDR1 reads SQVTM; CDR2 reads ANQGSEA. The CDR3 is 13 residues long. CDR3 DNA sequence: TGCAGCGTTGTTGGACAGCTACACTATGGCTACACCTTC. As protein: CSVVGQLHYGYTF.

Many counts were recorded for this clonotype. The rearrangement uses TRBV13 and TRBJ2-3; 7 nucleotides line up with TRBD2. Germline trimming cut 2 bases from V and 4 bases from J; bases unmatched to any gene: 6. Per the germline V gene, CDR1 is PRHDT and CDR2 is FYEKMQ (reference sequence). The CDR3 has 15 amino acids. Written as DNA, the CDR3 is TGTGCCAGCAGCTTAAGCGGGGAGGGGCCAGATACGCAGTATTTT. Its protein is CASSLSGEGPDTQYF.

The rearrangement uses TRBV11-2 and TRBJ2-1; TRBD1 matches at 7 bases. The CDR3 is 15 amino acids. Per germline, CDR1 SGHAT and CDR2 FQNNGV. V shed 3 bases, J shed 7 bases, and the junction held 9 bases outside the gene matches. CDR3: CASSFRQGSRNEQFF. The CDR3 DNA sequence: TGTGCCAGCAGCTTCCGACAGGGCTCGCGGAATGAGCAGTTCTTC.

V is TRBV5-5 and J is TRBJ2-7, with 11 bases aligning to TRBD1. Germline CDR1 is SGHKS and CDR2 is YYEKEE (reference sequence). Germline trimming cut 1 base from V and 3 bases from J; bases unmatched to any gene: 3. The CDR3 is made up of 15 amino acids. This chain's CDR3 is CASSLPGTGGYEQYF. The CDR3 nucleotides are TGTGCCAGCAGCTTGCCAGGGACAGGGGGCTACGAGCAGTACTTC. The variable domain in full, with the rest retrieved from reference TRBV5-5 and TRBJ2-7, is DAGVTQSPTHLIKTRGQQVTLRCSPISGHKSVSWYQQVLGQGPQFIFQYYEKEERGRGNFPDRFSARQFPNYSSELNVNALLLGDSALYLCASSLPGTGGYEQYFGPGTRLTVT.

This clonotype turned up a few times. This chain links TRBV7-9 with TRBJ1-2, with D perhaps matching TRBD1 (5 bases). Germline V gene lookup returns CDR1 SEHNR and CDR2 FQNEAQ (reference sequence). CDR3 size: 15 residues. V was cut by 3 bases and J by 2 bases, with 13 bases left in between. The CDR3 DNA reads TGTGCCAGCAGCTTCCGGGACGCGCTCAACTATGGCTACACCTTC. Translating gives CASSFRDALNYGYTF.

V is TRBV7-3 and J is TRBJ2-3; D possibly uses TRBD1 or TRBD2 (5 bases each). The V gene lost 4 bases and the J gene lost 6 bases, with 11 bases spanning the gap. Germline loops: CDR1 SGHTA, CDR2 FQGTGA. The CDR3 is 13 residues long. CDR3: CASSWDGLDTQYF. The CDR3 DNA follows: TGTGCCAGCAGCTGGGACGGCCTTGATACGCAGTATTTT. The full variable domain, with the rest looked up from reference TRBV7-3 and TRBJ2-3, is GAGVSQTPSNKVTEKGKYVELRCDPISGHTALYWYRQSLGQGPEFLIYFQGTGAADDSGLPNDRFFAVRPEGSVSTLKIQRTERGDSAVYLCASSWDGLDTQYFGPGTRLTVL.